The T cell receptor beta chain under discussion was sequenced for a study of T cells in localized non-small cell lung cancer. This CDR3 comprises 12 residues. V shed 1 base and J shed 8 bases, with 7 bases lying between them. In germline, CDR1 is SGDLS, CDR2 YYNGEE. On this clone: Antigen unknown.

Whole-study results and caveats: Across samples, adjacent lung featured a median roughly 60 of the top 100 tumor clones.

Measured with immunoSEQ multiplex PCR; TCRdb has only the in-frame clones, and not every one. The data show around 31,000 clones, 94% seen once. This chain joins TRBV9 and TRBJ2-1; D is possibly TRBD1 or TRBD2 (5 bases each). The TCR comes from a woman aged 35-75 years with stage I lung adenocarcinoma. Here the sequenced sample was peripheral blood, taken before any cancer treatment. CDR3 nucleotides: TGTGCCAGCAGCGTAAGGGGACATGAGCAGTTCTTC. Protein sequence: CASSVRGHEQFF.